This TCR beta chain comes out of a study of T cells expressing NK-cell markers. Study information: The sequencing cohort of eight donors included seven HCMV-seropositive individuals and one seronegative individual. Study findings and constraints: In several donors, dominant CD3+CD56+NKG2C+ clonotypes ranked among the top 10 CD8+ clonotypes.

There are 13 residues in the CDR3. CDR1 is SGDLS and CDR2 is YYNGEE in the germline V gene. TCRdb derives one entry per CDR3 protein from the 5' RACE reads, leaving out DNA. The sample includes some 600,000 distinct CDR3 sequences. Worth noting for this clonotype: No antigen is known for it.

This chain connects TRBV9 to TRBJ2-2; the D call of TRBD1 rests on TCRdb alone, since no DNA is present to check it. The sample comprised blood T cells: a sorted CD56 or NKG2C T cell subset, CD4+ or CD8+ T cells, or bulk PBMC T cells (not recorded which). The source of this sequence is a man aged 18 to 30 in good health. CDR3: CASSVQGGGELFF. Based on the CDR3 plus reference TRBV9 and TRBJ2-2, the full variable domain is DSGVTQTPKHLITATGQRVTLRCSPRSGDLSVYWYQQSLDQGLQFLIQYYNGEERAKGNILERFSAQQFPDLHSELNLSSLELGDSALYFCASSVQGGGELFFGEGSRLTVL.